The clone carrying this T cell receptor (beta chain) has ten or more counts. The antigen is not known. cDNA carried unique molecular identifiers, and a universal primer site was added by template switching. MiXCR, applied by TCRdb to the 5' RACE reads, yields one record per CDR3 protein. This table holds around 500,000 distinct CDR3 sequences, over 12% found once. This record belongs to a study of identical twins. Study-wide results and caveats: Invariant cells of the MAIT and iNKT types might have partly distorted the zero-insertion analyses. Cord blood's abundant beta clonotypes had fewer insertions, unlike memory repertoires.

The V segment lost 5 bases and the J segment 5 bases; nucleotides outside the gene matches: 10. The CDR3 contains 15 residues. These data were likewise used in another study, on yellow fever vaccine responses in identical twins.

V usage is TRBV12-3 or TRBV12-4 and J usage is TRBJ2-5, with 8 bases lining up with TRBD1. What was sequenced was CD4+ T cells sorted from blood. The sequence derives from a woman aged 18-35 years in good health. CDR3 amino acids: CASSHPDRVSETQYF. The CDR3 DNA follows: TGTGCCAGCAGTCACCCGGACAGGGTCAGCGAGACCCAGTACTTC.